Below are 24 T cell receptor beta chains sequenced from a single sample in a study of T cells in women clearing cervical HPV infection. TCRdb's copy holds only in-frame clones and misses some; the assay was immunoSEQ multiplex PCR. The sample yields more than 20,000 clones, of which the top ten take up roughly 4%. Sequences were obtained from blood buffy coat. These receptors originate from a woman between 18 and 70 years old with a cervical HPV16 infection that either progressed to CIN3+ or cleared (not recorded which).

As concerns this clone: The DNA ends 3 residues before the CDR3 does, and the rest of the CDR3 is filled in from the germline J gene. The V gene is TRBV13, the J gene TRBJ2-5; D possibly uses TRBD1 or TRBD2 (5 bases each). CDR1 is PRHDT and CDR2 is FYEKMQ in the germline V gene (reference sequence). There are 15 residues in the CDR3. V lost 5 bases and J lost 3, with 16 bases in between. The DNA read from the CDR3 is TGTGCCAGCAGCCGTCCATTCCGAGGGGAAGAGACC. Encoded protein: CASSRPFRGEET. The whole CDR3 sequence reads CASSRPFRGEETQYF.

The CDR3: CASTTLDRGLPAIYF. The CDR3 DNA, read in part, is TGTGCCAGCACCACTTTGGACAGGGGGCTCCCCGCC. V usage is TRBV7-2 and J usage is TRBJ1-3; 11 positions agree with TRBD1. The read ends 3 residues shy of where the CDR3 ends; the end is completed using the germline J gene. Germline V gene sequence: CDR1 SGHTA, CDR2 FQGNSA. The CDR3 has 15 amino acids.

Notes on this clone: The read is 3 residues too short to cover the CDR3 end, so that end is filled in from the germline J gene. The chain couples TRBV5-1 to TRBJ2-1, with 9 bases fitting TRBD2. In germline, CDR1 is SGHRS, CDR2 YFSETQ. The trim removed 1 base at V and 0 bases at J, leaving 8 bases unmatched. The CDR3 totals 18 residues. The CDR3 sequence is CASSLRVSGGDSYNEQFF. CDR3 bases read: TGCGCCAGCAGCTTGCGGGTTAGCGGGGGCGACTCCTACAATGAG.

Worth noting for this clone: The read ends 3 residues early relative to the CDR3; the germline J gene fills the gap. V usage is TRBV30 and J usage is TRBJ1-2; no clear D. V was clipped by 3 bases and J by 0 bases, with 2 bases between them. Germline V gene lookup returns CDR1 GTSNPN and CDR2 SVGIG (reference sequence). The CDR3 is 11 residues long. The CDR3 is CAWSANYGYTF. Incomplete CDR3 DNA: TGTGCCTGGAGCGCTAACTATGGC.

In regard to this clone: The CDR3 end is not reached by the read, which stops 3 residues before it; the germline J gene fills it in. The chain uses TRBV5-3 and TRBJ1-1; 10 bases match TRBD1. TRBV5-3 is an ORF for which the function is uncertain. The CDR3 has 12 residues. The chain's CDR3 is CARSTDRGEAFF. The DNA read from the CDR3 is TGTGCCAGAAGCACGGACAGGGGGGAA.

The CDR3 loop reads CASSPTMVQGSYEQYF. The covered CDR3 bases are TGTGCCAGCAGCCCCACGATGGTGCAGGGCTCCTACGAG. This chain links TRBV3-1 (or the pseudogene TRBV3-2) with TRBJ2-7; D perhaps matches TRBD1 (5 bases). The read ends 3 residues early relative to the CDR3; the germline J gene fills the gap. This CDR3 comprises 16 residues. CDR1 is LGHDT and CDR2 is YNNKEL in the germline V gene (reference sequence). With 4 bases removed from V and 0 bases from J, the gap between germline ends came to 16 bases.

A remark on this clone: Read coverage stops 3 residues before the CDR3 terminus; the germline J gene supplies the remainder. The chain couples TRBV28 to TRBJ1-4; the match to TRBD1 covers 10 bases. With 5 bases clipped from V and 7 bases from J, the junction kept 10 bases outside the gene matches. CDR1 is MDHEN and CDR2 is SYDVKM in the germline V gene. The CDR3 contains 16 residues. CDR3 amino acids: CASSPSDRGRGEKLFF. The CDR3 DNA, read in part, is TGTGCCAGCAGTCCATCCGACAGGGGGCGAGGTGAAAAA.

Concerning this clone: The read gets to within 3 residues of the CDR3 end, and the germline J gene fills in the rest. The rearrangement links TRBV12-3 or TRBV12-4 to TRBJ1-2; D is unclear. The CDR3 extends over 13 amino acids. Trimming stripped 4 bases from V and 1 base from J, with 7 bases between. The CDR3 spells CASSSSFNYGYTF. The CDR3 DNA, read in part, is TGTGCCAGCAGTTCAAGCTTTAACTATGGC.

For this clone: At one end the junction does not follow the germline gene, possibly because of a read error. CDR3 DNA (partial): TGCGCCAGCAGCCAATTCACGGGGGGTGATGGC. Amino acids: CASSQFTGGDG. The CDR3 as a whole reads CASSQFTGGDGYTF. The chain uses TRBV4-2 and TRBJ1-2, with D possibly matching TRBD1 (5 bases). The read is 3 residues too short to cover the CDR3 end, so that end is filled in from the germline J gene. This CDR3 region has 14 residues. Germline loops: CDR1 LGHNA, CDR2 YNFKEQ.

In the case of this clone: The sequence runs out 3 residues before the end of the CDR3; the remainder is reconstructed from the germline J gene. The J gene is TRBJ2-5, the V gene TRBV20-1; 13 bases map to TRBD2. Germline CDR1 is DFQATT and CDR2 is SNEGSKA (reference sequence). The ends lost 5 bases at V and 2 bases at J; junction bases unmatched: 5. The CDR3 runs 15 residues. Partial CDR3 DNA: TGCAGTGCTGGACTAGCGGGGGCGATTCAAGAGACC. It yields the protein CSAGLAGAIQET. The whole CDR3 reads CSAGLAGAIQETQYF.

For this clone: The junction does not match germline at one end; this may be a read error. Read sequence stops 3 residues before the CDR3 end, and the germline J gene provides the missing end. The rearrangement uses TRBV20-1 and TRBJ1-2, with unresolved D. The CDR3 consists of 13 residues. CDR1 DFQATT and CDR2 SNEGSKA come from the germline V gene (reference sequence). The covered CDR3 bases are TGCAGCGCTAGAGATGTAGGGCAGTATGGC. It encodes CSARDVGQYG. The CDR3 in full is CSARDVGQYGYTF.

Details on this clone: The CDR3 end lies 3 residues beyond the end of the read and is filled in from the germline J gene. The gene calls are TRBV7-9 and TRBJ1-2; tentative D call: TRBD1 (5 bases). Germline CDR1 is SEHNR and CDR2 is FQNEAQ (reference sequence). The CDR3 covers 15 residues. CDR3 amino acids: CASSPPRGEVDTYTF. The sequenced CDR3 bases are TGTGCCAGCAGCCCACCACGGGGGGAGGTAGATACC.

For this clone: The read gets to within 3 residues of the CDR3 end, and the germline J gene fills in the rest. The V call is TRBV5-6, the J call TRBJ1-2; D is undetermined. Germline V lookup: CDR1 SGHDT, CDR2 YYEEEE. The CDR3 has 13 amino acids. Trimming left V 4 bases short and J 4 bases short, with 11 bases between. CDR3: CASSLSDGYGYTF. The part of the CDR3 DNA that was read is TGTGCCAGCAGCCTGAGCGACGGCTATGGC.

Points on this clone: Read data end 3 residues before the CDR3 end; the end is taken from the germline J gene. The J gene is TRBJ2-5, the V gene TRBV7-7, with a weak D call TRBD1 (5 bases). The CDR3 totals 15 residues. The germline V and J ends were trimmed by 0 bases and 1 base, with 9 bases remaining between them. Germline CDR1 SSHAT, CDR2 FNYEAQ (reference sequence). CDR3 region: CASSLAQGSQETQYF. The DNA read from the CDR3 is TGTGCCAGCAGCTTAGCGCAGGGATCCCAAGAGACC.

Turning to this clone: The read comes to an end 3 residues before the CDR3 does, leaving the germline J gene to fill in the end. The chain couples TRBV2 to TRBJ2-2; 12 nucleotides line up with TRBD2. Germline CDR1 is SNHLY and CDR2 is FYNNEI. The CDR3 runs 19 residues. The CDR3 reads CASSGTSGALKSVANVLFF. CDR3 DNA, as far as it was read: TGTGCCAGCAGTGGGACTAGCGGGGCCCTGAAGTCTGTGGCCAACGTG.

Notes on this clone: Read coverage stops 3 residues before the CDR3 terminus; the germline J gene supplies the remainder. The gene calls are TRBV13 and TRBJ2-7, with 14 positions matching TRBD2. J gave up 6 bases and V 5 bases, and 3 bases lay outside the gene matches. The germline gives CDR1 PRHDT, CDR2 FYEKMQ (reference sequence). The CDR3 is 14 residues long. The sequenced part of the CDR3 DNA is TGTGCCAGCAGCGAAGGACTAGCGGGGGGCGAG. It specifies CASSEGLAGGE. The full CDR3 protein is CASSEGLAGGEQYF.

On this clone itself: The sequence runs out 3 residues before the end of the CDR3; the remainder is reconstructed from the germline J gene. The chain joins TRBV7-8 to TRBJ2-5, with TRBD2 matching 7 bases. Trimming at V came to 3 bases and at J to 7 bases, leaving 11 bases not matched to a gene. The CDR3 totals 15 residues. Germline V gene sequence: CDR1 SGHVS, CDR2 FQNEAQ. The CDR3 loop reads CASSFASGIYTTQYF. The part of the CDR3 DNA that was read is TGTGCCAGCAGCTTTGCTAGCGGAATATATACGACC.

In the case of this clone: The read gets to within 3 residues of the CDR3 end, and the germline J gene fills in the rest. The rearrangement uses TRBV5-3 and TRBJ1-6, with 8 bases aligning to TRBD1. TRBV5-3 carries the ORF label, with uncertain function. Trimming cost V 4 bases and J 8 bases; bases outside gene matches: 8. This CDR3 is built from 15 residues. The CDR3 sequence is CARSRRGTGYSPLHF. The sequenced CDR3 bases are TGTGCCAGAAGCCGACGGGGGACAGGATATTCACCC.

Concerning this clone itself: The read gets to within 3 residues of the CDR3 end, and the germline J gene fills in the rest. V usage is TRBV10-2 and J usage is TRBJ1-6; 9 bases are shared with TRBD1. With V trimmed by 3 bases and J by 10 bases, 4 bases remained unmatched. This CDR3 contains 14 residues. Germline V gene lookup returns CDR1 WSHSY and CDR2 SAAADI. The CDR3 bases that were read are TGCGCCAGCAGTGAAGACAGGGGGGAATCACCC. Translated, it gives CASSEDRGESP. The whole CDR3 protein is CASSEDRGESPLHF.

With regard to this clone: The sequenced fragment ends 3 residues before the CDR3 boundary, so the rest is inferred from the germline J gene. The gene calls are TRBV9 and TRBJ2-2; D ambiguous. CDR1 SGDLS and CDR2 YYNGEE come from the germline V gene. V was pared by 0 bases and J by 6 bases, with 12 bases between. This CDR3 contains 15 residues. CDR3 protein: CASSVDSVVPGELFF. The CDR3 DNA, read in part, is TGTGCCAGCAGCGTAGACAGTGTGGTCCCCGGGGAG. Complete variable domain (other parts from reference TRBV9 and TRBJ2-2): DSGVTQTPKHLITATGQRVTLRCSPRSGDLSVYWYQQSLDQGLQFLIQYYNGEERAKGNILERFSAQQFPDLHSELNLSSLELGDSALYFCASSVDSVVPGELFFGEGSRLTVL.

A note on this clone: The DNA ends 3 residues before the CDR3 does, and the rest of the CDR3 is filled in from the germline J gene. This chain connects TRBV7-9 to TRBJ2-7; 7 bases match TRBD1. Per the germline V gene, CDR1 is SEHNR and CDR2 is FQNEAQ (reference sequence). Unmatched junction bases numbered 4, after V lost 4 bases and J lost 4 bases. The CDR3 sequence is 13 residues long. CDR3 in amino acids: CASSSPTGYEQYF. The sequenced part of the CDR3 DNA is TGTGCCAGCAGCTCCCCGACAGGGTACGAG.

A remark on this clone: Coverage ceases 3 residues before the CDR3 finishes, and the germline J gene fills in the end. The V gene is TRBV2, the J gene TRBJ1-2, with unresolved D. V lost 8 bases, J lost 7 bases, and 14 bases lay in between. Germline V gene sequence: CDR1 SNHLY, CDR2 FYNNEI. This CDR3 region has 12 residues. The sequenced CDR3 bases are TGTGCCAGCGGGGAAGCTTACTCTGGC. It translates to CASGEAYSG. The CDR3 in full is CASGEAYSGYTF.

Concerning this clone itself: A junction end diverges from the germline sequence, so it may reflect a read error. Coverage ceases 3 residues before the CDR3 finishes, and the germline J gene fills in the end. The genes are TRBV4-2 and TRBJ2-1, with 11 bases matching TRBD2. The CDR3 sequence is 13 residues long. CDR1 LGHNA and CDR2 YNFKEQ come from the germline V gene. The DNA read from the CDR3 is TGCGCCAATAGCGGGGGGGCCTACAATGAG. Protein product: CANSGGAYNE. The complete CDR3 sequence is CANSGGAYNEQFF.

As regards this clone: From the germline J gene comes the end of the CDR3, since the read stops 3 residues before it. The gene calls are TRBV5-4 and TRBJ2-5; D unclear. V lost 1 base to trimming and J lost 4 bases, with 8 bases between them. Germline values: CDR1 SGHNT, CDR2 YYREEE (reference sequence). This CDR3 comprises 13 residues. CDR3 sequence: CASSLLRGETQYF. CDR3 bases read: TGTGCCAGCAGCTTGCTCAGAGGAGAGACC.